The next 7 T cell receptor beta chains were all read from a single sample in a study of shared clonotypes between healthy human individuals. Only in-frame clones appear in the TCRdb table, and some are missing; sequencing was by immunoSEQ multiplex PCR. The sample includes about 1.1 million clones, about 84% of them seen just once. The material sequenced was memory CD4+ T cells from PBMCs. Subset reported: CD45RA-negative fraction. Every receptor here comes from a man between 18 and 29 years old in good health. Some clones in this sample may be carry-over from other donors' samples.

The chain links TRBV29-1 to TRBJ2-1; tentatively, D is TRBD1 (6 bases). The CDR3 sequence is 15 residues long. Trimming removed 7 bases from V and 1 base from J, with 17 bases in between. CDR1 and CDR2 from the germline V gene are SQVTM and ANQGSEA. CDR3 coding DNA: TGCAGCGCCCCCAGGGGCTGGGGGTCCTACAATGAGCAGTTCTTC. The encoded protein is CSAPRGWGSYNEQFF.

The chain has TRBV4-3 and TRBJ1-2; D is unclear. Germline CDR1 and CDR2: LGHNA and YSLEER. Trimming shortened V by 0 bases and J by 3 bases, and 14 bases separated the two germline ends. The CDR3 sequence is 16 residues long. CDR3 nucleotide sequence: TGCGCCAGCAGCCAAGATCGTATCGTTGAATACTATGGCTACACCTTC. This encodes CASSQDRIVEYYGYTF.

The sample holds a few counts of this clone. The chain has TRBV5-1 and TRBJ2-7; 16 bases fit TRBD2. The CDR3 is made up of 17 amino acids. The germline CDR1 and CDR2 sequences are SGHRS and YFSETQ. Trimming removed 4 bases from V and 4 bases from J; junction bases left unmatched: 8. The CDR3 sequence is CASSPGTSGRAGYEQYF. The CDR3 DNA is TGCGCCAGCAGCCCCGGGACTAGCGGGAGGGCCGGGTACGAGCAGTACTTC.

The chain links TRBV6-1 to TRBJ1-2, with 10 nucleotides matching TRBD1. V trimming: 4 bases; J trimming: 0 bases; junction bases outside the gene matches: 8. Germline CDR1 and CDR2: MNHNS and SASEGT. This CDR3 is built from 17 residues. The CDR3, as DNA: TGTGCCAGCAGTGCTCGGGACAGGGGCTCAGCTAACTATGGCTACACCTTC. Residues: CASSARDRGSANYGYTF.

This clone was picked up one time. This sequence joins TRBV14 and TRBJ2-1; 8 positions match TRBD2. Germline loops: CDR1 SGHDN, CDR2 FVKESK. The V segment lost 4 bases and the J segment 3 bases; nucleotides outside the gene matches: 8. This CDR3 region has 16 residues. The CDR3 protein is CASSPQAGERYNEQFF. The CDR3 bases are TGTGCCAGCAGCCCCCAAGCGGGAGAGCGCTACAATGAGCAGTTCTTC.

This chain links TRBV27 with TRBJ2-3, with D perhaps TRBD2 (5 bases). The germline V gene encodes CDR1 MNHEY and CDR2 SMNVEV (reference sequence). The V gene lost 5 bases and the J gene lost 3 bases, with 9 bases spanning the gap. The CDR3 is 13 residues long. CDR3 residues: CASSLKRTDTQYF. The CDR3 coding sequence is TGTGCCAGCAGTCTCAAGCGGACAGATACGCAGTATTTT.

This clone appeared a single time. V usage is TRBV5-6 and J usage is TRBJ1-2, with 9 positions matching TRBD1. CDR1 SGHDT and CDR2 YYEEEE come from the germline V gene. With V trimmed by 0 bases and J by 6 bases, 6 bases remained unmatched. The CDR3 length is 15 residues. CDR3 amino acids: CASSLARQGVNGYTF. CDR3 nucleotides: TGTGCCAGCAGCTTGGCCAGACAGGGGGTCAATGGCTACACCTTC.